The present TCR beta chain was sequenced within a study of sequential checkpoint blockade in melanoma. At the level of the study: Arm A got nivolumab then ipilimumab; arm B the reverse, 1:1.

Treatment of the sample: randomized to nivolumab then ipilimumab (arm A) or the reverse (arm B). From thawed PBMCs, live CD3+CD8+ cells negative for CD19 and CD56 were sorted. TCRdb keeps only in-frame clones here, not all; method: immunoSEQ multiplex PCR. The repertoire holds roughly 30,000 clones, 75% to 85% seen once, with about a sixth in the top ten. The input for sequencing was CD8+ T cells sorted from blood (inferred from file names), taken from a patient given nivolumab and ipilimumab in sequence. This clonotype was obtained from a human donor with melanoma.

The CDR3 DNA sequence: TGCAGCGTGGAGTCCTCCTACGAGCAGTACTTC. Its protein product is CSVESSYEQYF. This chain joins TRBV29-1 and TRBJ2-7, with D uncertain. The CDR3 loop spans 11 amino acids. Trimming shortened V by 6 bases and J by 0 bases, and 6 bases separated the two germline ends. Germline V gives CDR1 SQVTM, CDR2 ANQGSEA.